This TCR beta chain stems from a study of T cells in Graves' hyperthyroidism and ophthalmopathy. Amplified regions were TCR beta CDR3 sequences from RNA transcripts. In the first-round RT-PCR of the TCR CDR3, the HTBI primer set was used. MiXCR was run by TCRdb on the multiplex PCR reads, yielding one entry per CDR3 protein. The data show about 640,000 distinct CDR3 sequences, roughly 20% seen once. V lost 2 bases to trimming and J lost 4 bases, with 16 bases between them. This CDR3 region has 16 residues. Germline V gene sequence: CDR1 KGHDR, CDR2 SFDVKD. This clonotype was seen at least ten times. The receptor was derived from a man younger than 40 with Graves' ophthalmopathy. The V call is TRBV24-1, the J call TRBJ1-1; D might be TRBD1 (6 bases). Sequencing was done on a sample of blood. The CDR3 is CATSDSGGGAGTEAFF. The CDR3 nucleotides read TGTGCCACCAGTGATTCTGGTGGGGGGGCGGGCACTGAAGCTTTCTTT.